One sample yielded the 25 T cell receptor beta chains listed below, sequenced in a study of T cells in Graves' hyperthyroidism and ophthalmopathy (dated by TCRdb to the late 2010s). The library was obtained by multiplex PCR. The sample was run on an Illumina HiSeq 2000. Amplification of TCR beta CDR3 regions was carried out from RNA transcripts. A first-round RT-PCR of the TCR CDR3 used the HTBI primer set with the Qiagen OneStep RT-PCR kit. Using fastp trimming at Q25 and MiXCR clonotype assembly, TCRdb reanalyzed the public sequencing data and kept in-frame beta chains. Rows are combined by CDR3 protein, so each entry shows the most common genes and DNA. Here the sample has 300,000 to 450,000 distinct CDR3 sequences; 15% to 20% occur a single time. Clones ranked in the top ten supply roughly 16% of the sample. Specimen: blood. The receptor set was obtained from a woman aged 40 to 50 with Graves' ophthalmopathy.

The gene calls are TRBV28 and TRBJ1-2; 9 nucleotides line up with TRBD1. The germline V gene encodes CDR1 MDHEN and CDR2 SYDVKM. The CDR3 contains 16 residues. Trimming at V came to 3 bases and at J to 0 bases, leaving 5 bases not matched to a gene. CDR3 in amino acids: CASSFGTGYANYGYTF. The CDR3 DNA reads TGTGCCAGCAGTTTCGGGACAGGGTATGCTAACTATGGCTACACCTTC.

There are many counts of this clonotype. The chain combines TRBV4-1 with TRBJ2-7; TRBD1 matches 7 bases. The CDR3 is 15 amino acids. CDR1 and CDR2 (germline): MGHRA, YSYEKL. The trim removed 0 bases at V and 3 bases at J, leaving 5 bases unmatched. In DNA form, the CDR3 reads TGCGCCAGCAGCCAAGATCCAGGGGGAATCTACGAGCAGTACTTC. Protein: CASSQDPGGIYEQYF.

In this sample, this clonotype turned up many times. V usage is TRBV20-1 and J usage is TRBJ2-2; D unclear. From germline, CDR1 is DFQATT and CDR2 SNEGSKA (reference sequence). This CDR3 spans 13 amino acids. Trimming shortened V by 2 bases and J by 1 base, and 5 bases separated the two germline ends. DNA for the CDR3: TGCAGTGCTAGACAAATGAACACCGGGGAGCTGTTTTTT. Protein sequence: CSARQMNTGELFF.

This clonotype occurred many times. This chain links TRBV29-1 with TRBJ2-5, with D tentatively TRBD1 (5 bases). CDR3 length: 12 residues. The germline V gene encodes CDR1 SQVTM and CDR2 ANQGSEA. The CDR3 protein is CSLVGQGETQYF. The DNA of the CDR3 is TGCAGTCTTGTGGGGCAAGGGGAGACCCAGTACTTC.

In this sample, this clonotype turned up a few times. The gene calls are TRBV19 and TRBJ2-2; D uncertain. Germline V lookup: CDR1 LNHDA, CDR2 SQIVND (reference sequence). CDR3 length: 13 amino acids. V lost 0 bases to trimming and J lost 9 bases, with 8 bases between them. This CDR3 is CASSIDPWRELFF. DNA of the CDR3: TGTGCCAGTAGTATAGATCCTTGGAGGGAGCTGTTTTTT.

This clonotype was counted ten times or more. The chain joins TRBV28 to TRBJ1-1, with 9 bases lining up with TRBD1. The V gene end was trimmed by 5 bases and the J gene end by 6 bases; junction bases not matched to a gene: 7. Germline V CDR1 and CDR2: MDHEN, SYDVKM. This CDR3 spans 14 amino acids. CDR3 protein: CASSVTGGVSEAFF. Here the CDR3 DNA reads TGTGCCAGCAGTGTTACAGGGGGCGTCTCTGAAGCTTTCTTT. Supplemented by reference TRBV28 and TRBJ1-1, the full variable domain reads DVKVTQSSRYLVKRTGEKVFLECVQDMDHENMFWYRQDPGLGLRLIYFSYDVKMKEKGDIPEGYSVSREKKERFSLILESASTNQTSMYLCASSVTGGVSEAFFGQGTRLTVV.

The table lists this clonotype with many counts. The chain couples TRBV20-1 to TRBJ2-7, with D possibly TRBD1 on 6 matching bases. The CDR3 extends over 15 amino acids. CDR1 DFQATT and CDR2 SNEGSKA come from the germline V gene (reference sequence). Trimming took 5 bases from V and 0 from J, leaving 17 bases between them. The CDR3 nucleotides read TGCAGTGCTGTCGAGGGGACACCTAGCTCCTACGAGCAGTACTTC. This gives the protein CSAVEGTPSSYEQYF.

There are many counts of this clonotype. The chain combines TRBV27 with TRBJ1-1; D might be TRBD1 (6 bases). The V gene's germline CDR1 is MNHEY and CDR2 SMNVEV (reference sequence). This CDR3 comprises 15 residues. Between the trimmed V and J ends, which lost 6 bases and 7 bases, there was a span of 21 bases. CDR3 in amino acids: CASSPFTGINGEAFF. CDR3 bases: TGTGCCAGCAGCCCTTTCACAGGGATTAACGGTGAAGCTTTCTTT.

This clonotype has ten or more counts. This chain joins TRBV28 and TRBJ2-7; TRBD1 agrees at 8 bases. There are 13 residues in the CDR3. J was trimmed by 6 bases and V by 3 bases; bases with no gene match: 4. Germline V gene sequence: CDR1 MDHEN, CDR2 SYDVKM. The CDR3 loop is CASSLDRVFEQYF. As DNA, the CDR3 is TGTGCCAGCAGTTTGGACAGGGTTTTCGAGCAGTACTTC.

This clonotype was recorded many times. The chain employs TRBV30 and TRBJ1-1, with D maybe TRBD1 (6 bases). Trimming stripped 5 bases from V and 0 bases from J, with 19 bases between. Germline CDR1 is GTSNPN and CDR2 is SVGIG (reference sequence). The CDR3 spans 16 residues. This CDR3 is CAWAVQGSWMNTEAFF. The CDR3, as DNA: TGTGCCTGGGCAGTTCAGGGGTCGTGGATGAACACTGAAGCTTTCTTT.

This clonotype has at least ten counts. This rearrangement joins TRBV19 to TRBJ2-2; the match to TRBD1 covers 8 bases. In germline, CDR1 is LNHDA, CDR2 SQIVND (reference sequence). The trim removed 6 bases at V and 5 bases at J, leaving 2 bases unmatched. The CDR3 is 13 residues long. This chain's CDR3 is CASRRQGTGELFF. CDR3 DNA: TGTGCCAGTAGAAGACAGGGGACCGGGGAGCTGTTTTTT.

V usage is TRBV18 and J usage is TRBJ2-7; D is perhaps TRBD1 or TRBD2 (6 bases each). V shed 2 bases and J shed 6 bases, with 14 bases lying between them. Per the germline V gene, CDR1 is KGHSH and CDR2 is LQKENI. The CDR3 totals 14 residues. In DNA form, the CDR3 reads TGTGCCAGCTCACCAGGGGGGCAGGGAGGCGAGCAGTACTTC. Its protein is CASSPGGQGGEQYF.

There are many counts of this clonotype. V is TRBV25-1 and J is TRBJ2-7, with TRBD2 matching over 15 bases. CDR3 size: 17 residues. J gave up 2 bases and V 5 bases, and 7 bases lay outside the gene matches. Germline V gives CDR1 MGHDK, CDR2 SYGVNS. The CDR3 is CASSNPGLAGGAYEQYF. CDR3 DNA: TGTGCCAGCAGTAACCCCGGACTAGCGGGAGGGGCCTACGAGCAGTACTTC.

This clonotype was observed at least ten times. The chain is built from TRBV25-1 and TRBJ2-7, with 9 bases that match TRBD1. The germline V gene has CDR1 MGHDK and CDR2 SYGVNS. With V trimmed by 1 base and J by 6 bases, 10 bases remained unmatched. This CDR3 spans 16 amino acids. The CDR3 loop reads CASSELSDRGKSEQYF. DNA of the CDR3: TGTGCCAGCAGTGAATTGTCGGACAGGGGAAAATCCGAGCAGTACTTC.

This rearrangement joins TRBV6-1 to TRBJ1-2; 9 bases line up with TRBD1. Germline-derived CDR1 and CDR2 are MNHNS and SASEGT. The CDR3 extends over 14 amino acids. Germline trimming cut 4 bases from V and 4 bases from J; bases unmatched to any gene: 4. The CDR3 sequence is CASSGDRATYGYTF. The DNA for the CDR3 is TGTGCCAGCAGTGGGGACAGGGCCACCTATGGCTACACCTTC.

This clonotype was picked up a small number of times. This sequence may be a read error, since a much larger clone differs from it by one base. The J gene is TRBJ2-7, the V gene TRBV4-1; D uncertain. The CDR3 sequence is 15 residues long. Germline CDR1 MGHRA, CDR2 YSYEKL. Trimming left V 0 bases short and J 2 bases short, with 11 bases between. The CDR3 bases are TGCGCCAGCAGCCAAGATGGGGATTTCGCCTACGAGCAGTACTTC. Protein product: CASSQDGDFAYEQYF.

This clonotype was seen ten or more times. The CDR3 loop reads CASSSETETQYF. The CDR3 DNA is TGTGCCAGCAGCTCAGAGACAGAGACCCAGTACTTC. This chain links TRBV13 with TRBJ2-5; no reliable D call. The germline V gene has CDR1 PRHDT and CDR2 FYEKMQ (reference sequence). The CDR3 runs to 12 residues. V was clipped by 4 bases and J by 4 bases, with 7 bases between them. The whole variable domain, filled in from reference TRBV13 and TRBJ2-5, reads AAGVIQSPRHLIKEKRETATLKCYPIPRHDTVYWYQQGPGQDPQFLISFYEKMQSDKGSIPDRFSAQQFSDYHSELNMSSLELGDSALYFCASSSETETQYFGPGTRLLVL.

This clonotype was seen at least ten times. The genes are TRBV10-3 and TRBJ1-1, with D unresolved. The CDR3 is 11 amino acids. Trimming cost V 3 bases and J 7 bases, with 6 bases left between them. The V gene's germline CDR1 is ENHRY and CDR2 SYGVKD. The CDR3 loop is CAISDRSEAFF. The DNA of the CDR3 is TGTGCCATCAGTGACAGGAGTGAAGCTTTCTTT.

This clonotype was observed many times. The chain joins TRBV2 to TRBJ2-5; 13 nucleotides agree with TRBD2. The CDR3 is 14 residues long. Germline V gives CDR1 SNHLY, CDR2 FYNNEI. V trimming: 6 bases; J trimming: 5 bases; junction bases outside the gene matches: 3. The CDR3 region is CASRETSGRETQYF. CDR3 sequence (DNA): TGTGCCAGCAGAGAGACTAGCGGGAGGGAGACCCAGTACTTC.

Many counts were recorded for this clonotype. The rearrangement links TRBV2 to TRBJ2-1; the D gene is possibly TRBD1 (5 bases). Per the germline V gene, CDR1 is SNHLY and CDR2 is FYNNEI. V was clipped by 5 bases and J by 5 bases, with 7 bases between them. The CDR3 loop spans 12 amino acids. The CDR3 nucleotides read TGTGCCAGCAGTTACAGGAACAATGAGCAGTTCTTC. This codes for CASSYRNNEQFF.

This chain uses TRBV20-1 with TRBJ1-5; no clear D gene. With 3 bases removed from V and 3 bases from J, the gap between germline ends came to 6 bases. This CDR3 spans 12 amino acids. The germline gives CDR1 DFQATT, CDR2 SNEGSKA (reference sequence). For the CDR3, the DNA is TGCAGTGCTAGTAGGTTCAATCAGCCCCAGCATTTT. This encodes CSASRFNQPQHF.

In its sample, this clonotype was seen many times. The CDR3 DNA follows: TGTGCCAGCAGTGAATTCCCGGGATGGGACTCTGGAAACACCATATATTTT. Its protein product is CASSEFPGWDSGNTIYF. V usage is TRBV6-1 and J usage is TRBJ1-3; D remains unclear. Germline CDR1 MNHNS, CDR2 SASEGT. The CDR3 has 17 amino acids. V gave up 2 bases and J gave up 0 bases, with 14 bases separating them.

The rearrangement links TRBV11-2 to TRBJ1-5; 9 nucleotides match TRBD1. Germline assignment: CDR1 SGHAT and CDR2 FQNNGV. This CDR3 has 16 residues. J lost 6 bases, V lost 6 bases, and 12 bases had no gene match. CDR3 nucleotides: TGTGCCAGCAGTTTAATCGAGGGACAGGGAGCTCAGCCCCAGCATTTT. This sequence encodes CASSLIEGQGAQPQHF.

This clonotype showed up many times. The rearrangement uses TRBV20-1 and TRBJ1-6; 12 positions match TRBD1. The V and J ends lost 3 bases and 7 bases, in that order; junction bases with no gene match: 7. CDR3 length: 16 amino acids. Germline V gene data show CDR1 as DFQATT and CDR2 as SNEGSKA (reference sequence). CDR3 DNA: TGCAGTGCTAGTCGGATCGGGACAGGGGGCAATTCACCCCTCCACTTT. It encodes CSASRIGTGGNSPLHF.

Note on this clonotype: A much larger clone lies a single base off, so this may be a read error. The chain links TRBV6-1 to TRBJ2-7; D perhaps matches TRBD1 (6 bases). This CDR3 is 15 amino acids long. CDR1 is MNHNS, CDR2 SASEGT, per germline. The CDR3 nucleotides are TGTGCCAGCACCCAGGGGCAGGGCCTCTCCCACGAGCAGTACTTC. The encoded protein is CASTQGQGLSHEQYF.